The rows below give T cell receptor beta chains drawn from one sample of a study of control samples from healthy donors and cancer patients. Profiled with immunoSEQ multiplex PCR; TCRdb holds only in-frame clones, not every one. This sample has over 150,000 clones, with roughly 95% found just once. Sequenced input: blood. These receptors were taken from a woman in her thirties in good health. The CDR3 runs from the conserved cysteine through the conserved F or W. The D gene is left open where the match is weak. Only some rows state a clone size, as once, few, many or a class for expanded clones.

CDR3 DNA: TGTGCCAGTAGACTAGCGGGGTCGAACACCGGGGAGCTGTTTTTT
CDR3 protein: CASRLAGSNTGELFF
J gene: TRBJ2-2
V gene: TRBV19
clone size: NA
D gene: TRBD2

CDR3 DNA: TGTGCCAGCAGTTTATTTGGGGAATCCTACAATGAGCAGTTCTTC
CDR3 protein: CASSLFGESYNEQFF
J gene: TRBJ2-1
V gene: TRBV28
clone size: once
D gene: NA

CDR3 DNA: TGTGCCAGCTCACCACAACCACTAGGCCCCTACGAGCAGTACTTC
CDR3 protein: CASSPQPLGPYEQYF
J gene: TRBJ2-7
V gene: TRBV18
clone size: NA
D gene: NA

CDR3 DNA: TGTGCCAGCAGCCAAGACCAACCGGATCACTATGGCTACACCTTC
CDR3 protein: CASSQDQPDHYGYTF
J gene: TRBJ1-2
V gene: TRBV14
clone size: once
D gene: NA

CDR3 DNA: TGTGCCAGCAGTATACCAACAGGTTACAATGAGCAGTTCTTC
CDR3 protein: CASSIPTGYNEQFF
J gene: TRBJ2-1
V gene: TRBV6-5
clone size: NA
D gene: NA

CDR3 DNA: TGTGCCAGCAGTGAAAGGGCGTCTGGAAACACCATATATTTT
CDR3 protein: CASSERASGNTIYF
J gene: TRBJ1-3
V gene: TRBV25-1
clone size: NA
D gene: NA

CDR3 DNA: TGTGCCAGCAGCCCCGTCGGGACAGGGGGCTTCCTATCACCCCTCCACTTT
CDR3 protein: CASSPVGTGGFLSPLHF
J gene: TRBJ1-6
V gene: TRBV28
clone size: NA
D gene: TRBD1

CDR3 DNA: TGTGCCAGCAGCCCAGGGACTAGCGGGAGGGGGGCTTACAATGAGCAGTTCTTC
CDR3 protein: CASSPGTSGRGAYNEQFF
J gene: TRBJ2-1
V gene: TRBV7-3
clone size: NA
D gene: TRBD2

CDR3 DNA: TGTGCCAGCAGCTGGGGGACAGGGGGCGGGAGCACCGGGGAGCTGTTTTTT
CDR3 protein: CASSWGTGGGSTGELFF
J gene: TRBJ2-2
V gene: TRBV7-6
clone size: NA
D gene: TRBD1

CDR3 DNA: TGCGCCAGCACCGGGACAGGGGTTTCCTACGAGCAGTACTTC
CDR3 protein: CASTGTGVSYEQYF
J gene: TRBJ2-7
V gene: TRBV10-2
clone size: NA
D gene: TRBD1

CDR3 DNA: TGTGCCAGCAGTTACAGGGAGTCGATTGAAGCTTTCTTT
CDR3 protein: CASSYRESIEAFF
J gene: TRBJ1-1
V gene: TRBV6-6
clone size: NA
D gene: NA

CDR3 DNA: TGTGCCAGCAGCTTAGGGCAGTTGAACACTGAAGCTTTCTTT
CDR3 protein: CASSLGQLNTEAFF
J gene: TRBJ1-1
V gene: TRBV7-9
clone size: NA
D gene: NA

CDR3 DNA: TGTGCCAGCAGCTTCCCGGGAGGCGAGCAGTACTTC
CDR3 protein: CASSFPGGEQYF
J gene: TRBJ2-7
V gene: TRBV5-4
clone size: NA
D gene: TRBD2

CDR3 DNA: TGTGCCAGCAGCTTCTCATCACAGTACACCGGGGAGCTGTTTTTT
CDR3 protein: CASSFSSQYTGELFF
J gene: TRBJ2-2
V gene: TRBV7-2
clone size: NA
D gene: NA

CDR3 DNA: TGTGCCAGCAGTTATAGGCCCCTTGCAACTAATGAAAAACTGTTTTTT
CDR3 protein: CASSYRPLATNEKLFF
J gene: TRBJ1-4
V gene: TRBV6-6
clone size: NA
D gene: NA

CDR3 DNA: TGTGCCAGCAGCTTCCGGAGGGGGGGCTCCTACGAGCAGTACTTC
CDR3 protein: CASSFRRGGSYEQYF
J gene: TRBJ2-7
V gene: TRBV5-6
clone size: NA
D gene: NA

CDR3 DNA: TGCGCCAGCAGCGTGACAGGGGCGATGAACACTGAAGCTTTCTTT
CDR3 protein: CASSVTGAMNTEAFF
J gene: TRBJ1-1
V gene: TRBV5-1
clone size: NA
D gene: TRBD1

CDR3 DNA: TGTGCCAGCACTCAATTTGGGCAGGGGGCTGGTAGTGAAAAACTGTTTTTT
CDR3 protein: CASTQFGQGAGSEKLFF
J gene: TRBJ1-4
V gene: TRBV7-9
clone size: NA
D gene: TRBD1

CDR3 DNA: TGTGCCAGATGTGGGACAGGGCCTCCCAATAGCAATCAGCCCCAGCATTTT
CDR3 protein: CARCGTGPPNSNQPQHF
J gene: TRBJ1-5
V gene: TRBV25-1
clone size: NA
D gene: TRBD1

CDR3 DNA: TGTGCCAGCAGCTTAGGTGTAGCGGGAGGGAGCGAGCAGTACTTC
CDR3 protein: CASSLGVAGGSEQYF
J gene: TRBJ2-7
V gene: TRBV11-2
clone size: NA
D gene: TRBD2

CDR3 DNA: TGTGCCAGCAGTTTCCTGTATAATTCACCCCTCCACTTT
CDR3 protein: CASSFLYNSPLHF
J gene: TRBJ1-6
V gene: TRBV28
clone size: NA
D gene: NA

CDR3 DNA: TGTGCCAGCTCACCACCGGGCAGCTACGAGCAGTACTTC
CDR3 protein: CASSPPGSYEQYF
J gene: TRBJ2-7
V gene: TRBV18
clone size: NA
D gene: NA

CDR3 DNA: TGTGCCAGCAGCCCCTCGGTTGGCTACACCTTC
CDR3 protein: CASSPSVGYTF
J gene: TRBJ1-2
V gene: TRBV6-5
clone size: NA
D gene: NA

CDR3 DNA: TGTGCCAGCAGCCCCACTCAGAACACCGGGGAGCTGTTTTTT
CDR3 protein: CASSPTQNTGELFF
J gene: TRBJ2-2
V gene: TRBV11-2
clone size: NA
D gene: NA

CDR3 DNA: TGTGCCAGCAGCCGACGACAGGACCATGGCACAGATACGCAGTATTTT
CDR3 protein: CASSRRQDHGTDTQYF
J gene: TRBJ2-3
V gene: TRBV11-3
clone size: NA
D gene: NA

CDR3 DNA: TGTGCCAGCAGCTGGGGACAGGGGAACACCGGGGAGCTGTTTTTT
CDR3 protein: CASSWGQGNTGELFF
J gene: TRBJ2-2
V gene: TRBV11-2
clone size: NA
D gene: TRBD1

CDR3 DNA: TGTGCCACCAGACCGGGGCTCCAGATACCAAACACCGGGGAGCTGTTTTTT
CDR3 protein: CATRPGLQIPNTGELFF
J gene: TRBJ2-2
V gene: TRBV24-1
clone size: NA
D gene: NA

CDR3 DNA: TGTGCCAGTAGACACGGCGGGTCGGAATCACCCCTCCACTTT
CDR3 protein: CASRHGGSESPLHF
J gene: TRBJ1-6
V gene: TRBV19
clone size: NA
D gene: NA

CDR3 DNA: TGTGCCAGCAGCGAGGAAGAGACAGGAGGCACAGATACGCAGTATTTT
CDR3 protein: CASSEEETGGTDTQYF
J gene: TRBJ2-3
V gene: TRBV9
clone size: NA
D gene: NA

CDR3 DNA: TGTGCCAGCAGCTTAAGCAGATTTGAGCAGTTCTTC
CDR3 protein: CASSLSRFEQFF
J gene: TRBJ2-1
V gene: TRBV7-2
clone size: NA
D gene: NA

CDR3 DNA: TGTGCCAGCAGTGAAGCAGGGGGCTTTAATCAGCCCCAGCATTTT
CDR3 protein: CASSEAGGFNQPQHF
J gene: TRBJ1-5
V gene: TRBV6-1
clone size: NA
D gene: TRBD1

CDR3 DNA: TGTGCCAGCAGTGAGGGGACAGGGTACTCACCCCTCCACTTT
CDR3 protein: CASSEGTGYSPLHF
J gene: TRBJ1-6
V gene: TRBV2
clone size: NA
D gene: TRBD1

CDR3 DNA: TGTGCCAGCAGCTTAGGAGGGTACGGGGCCAACGTCCTGACTTTC
CDR3 protein: CASSLGGYGANVLTF
J gene: TRBJ2-6
V gene: TRBV7-8
clone size: NA
D gene: NA

CDR3 DNA: TGTGCCACCAGCAGAGTAGGTGAGCAGTTCTTC
CDR3 protein: CATSRVGEQFF
J gene: TRBJ2-1
V gene: TRBV15
clone size: NA
D gene: NA

CDR3 DNA: TGTGCCAGCAGTGCGGGGGGCGCGTATAGCAATCAGCCCCAGCATTTT
CDR3 protein: CASSAGGAYSNQPQHF
J gene: TRBJ1-5
V gene: TRBV2
clone size: NA
D gene: NA

CDR3 DNA: TGCGCCAGCAGCTTGGAGTTGAAGCTAACAGATACGCAGTATTTT
CDR3 protein: CASSLELKLTDTQYF
J gene: TRBJ2-3
V gene: TRBV5-1
clone size: NA
D gene: NA

CDR3 DNA: TGTGCCAGCAGTTTATCCCGTCACAGGGGTGGCTACACCTTC
CDR3 protein: CASSLSRHRGGYTF
J gene: TRBJ1-2
V gene: TRBV28
clone size: NA
D gene: TRBD1

CDR3 DNA: TGTGCCAGCACCAGGACAGGGTGGGAGACCCAGTACTTC
CDR3 protein: CASTRTGWETQYF
J gene: TRBJ2-5
V gene: TRBV6-5
clone size: NA
D gene: TRBD1

CDR3 DNA: TGCGCCAGCAGCTTGTCAGGGGCCCAAACTGGCTACACCTTC
CDR3 protein: CASSLSGAQTGYTF
J gene: TRBJ1-2
V gene: TRBV5-1
clone size: NA
D gene: NA

CDR3 DNA: TGTGCCAGCAAACTTGACAGGGGTCCCAATGAAAAACTGTTTTTT
CDR3 protein: CASKLDRGPNEKLFF
J gene: TRBJ1-4
V gene: TRBV6-4
clone size: NA
D gene: TRBD1

CDR3 DNA: TGCGCCAGCAGCCCCGACGGCGGATTGAGGTCCTACAATGAGCAGTTCTTC
CDR3 protein: CASSPDGGLRSYNEQFF
J gene: TRBJ2-1
V gene: TRBV5-1
clone size: once
D gene: NA

CDR3 DNA: TGTGCCAGCAACAACAGGGGGCTGAGCACTGAAGCTTTCTTT
CDR3 protein: CASNNRGLSTEAFF
J gene: TRBJ1-1
V gene: TRBV3-1/TRBV3-2
clone size: NA
D gene: TRBD1

CDR3 DNA: TGTGCCAGCTCGGACCCCAGAAGGATAGATACGCAGTATTTT
CDR3 protein: CASSDPRRIDTQYF
J gene: TRBJ2-3
V gene: TRBV25-1
clone size: NA
D gene: NA

CDR3 DNA: TGTGCCTGGAGTGTAAGGACAGGGGGGCTCTACGGCTACACCTTC
CDR3 protein: CAWSVRTGGLYGYTF
J gene: TRBJ1-2
V gene: TRBV30
clone size: NA
D gene: TRBD1

CDR3 DNA: TGTGCCAGCAGCACGAGACAGGGGGCGAGCACTGAAGCTTTCTTT
CDR3 protein: CASSTRQGASTEAFF
J gene: TRBJ1-1
V gene: TRBV5-4
clone size: NA
D gene: TRBD1

CDR3 DNA: TGTGCCAGCAGTCGCGCGGGGGGCTCTGGAAACACCATATATTTT
CDR3 protein: CASSRAGGSGNTIYF
J gene: TRBJ1-3
V gene: TRBV6-5
clone size: NA
D gene: NA

CDR3 DNA: TGTGCCAGCAGCCCCCGGACAGCGGGGCCCCTTTACGAGCAGTACTTC
CDR3 protein: CASSPRTAGPLYEQYF
J gene: TRBJ2-7
V gene: TRBV11-2
clone size: NA
D gene: NA

CDR3 DNA: TGTGCCAGCAGTGAATTCTGGACTGTGCAGTACTTC
CDR3 protein: CASSEFWTVQYF
J gene: TRBJ2-7
V gene: TRBV2
clone size: NA
D gene: NA

CDR3 DNA: TGTGCCAGCAGCACGCGGGACGGATACGAGCAGTACTTC
CDR3 protein: CASSTRDGYEQYF
J gene: TRBJ2-7
V gene: TRBV7-2
clone size: NA
D gene: NA

CDR3 DNA: TGTGCCAGCAGCTTGCGCCCACAGACCGGGGAGCTGTTTTTT
CDR3 protein: CASSLRPQTGELFF
J gene: TRBJ2-2
V gene: TRBV5-6
clone size: NA
D gene: NA

CDR3 DNA: TGTGCCAGCTCACCGGGCAGCACAGATACGCAGTATTTT
CDR3 protein: CASSPGSTDTQYF
J gene: TRBJ2-3
V gene: TRBV18
clone size: NA
D gene: NA

CDR3 DNA: TGTGCCAGCAGTCCCCCATCCTCGATCTCGTGGCAGTACTTC
CDR3 protein: CASSPPSSISWQYF
J gene: TRBJ2-7
V gene: TRBV28
clone size: NA
D gene: NA

CDR3 DNA: TGTGCCAGCAGCCAAAGGCGGGGGGCGAACACCGGGGAGCTGTTTTTT
CDR3 protein: CASSQRRGANTGELFF
J gene: TRBJ2-2
V gene: TRBV3-1/TRBV3-2
clone size: NA
D gene: TRBD2

CDR3 DNA: TGTGCCTGGACTTACGGGGCCATGAACACTGAAGCTTTCTTT
CDR3 protein: CAWTYGAMNTEAFF
J gene: TRBJ1-1
V gene: TRBV30
clone size: NA
D gene: NA

CDR3 DNA: TGTGCCAGCAGTGACTCCCCTTTTATATTC
CDR3 protein: CASSDSPFIF
J gene: TRBJ2-7
V gene: TRBV6-4
clone size: once
D gene: NA

CDR3 DNA: TGTGCCAGTAGTATAAGTCTCAGGGGCATGAACACTGAAGCTTTCTTT
CDR3 protein: CASSISLRGMNTEAFF
J gene: TRBJ1-1
V gene: TRBV19
clone size: NA
D gene: NA

CDR3 DNA: TGTGCCAGTAGTGACAATCAGCCCCAGCATTTT
CDR3 protein: CASSDNQPQHF
J gene: TRBJ1-5
V gene: TRBV19
clone size: NA
D gene: NA